One sample yielded the 9 T cell receptor beta chains listed below, sequenced in a study of tumor-infiltrating lymphocytes in primary liver carcinoma. The authors took blood RNA from unsorted whole blood and also extracted germline DNA. With 500 to 650 ng total RNA as template and a constant-region primer, TCR beta cDNA was made. ARM-PCR, slightly modified, supplied the TCR beta libraries through three nested multiplex PCR rounds. The study ran its first two PCR rounds for around 9 cycles each, using TRBV1-TRBV30 forward primers and a C-beta reverse primer. From the multiplex PCR reads, TCRdb called clonotypes with MiXCR, one entry per CDR3 protein. In the table there are over 250,000 distinct CDR3 sequences, more than 55% of which are singletons. Sequencing input: peripheral blood. Receptors were obtained from a woman aged 30 to 39 with primary liver carcinoma and hepatitis B virus infection.

The chain couples TRBV12-3 or TRBV12-4 to TRBJ1-3; D is undetermined. The CDR3 is 16 residues long. Deletions cut 7 bases from V and 10 bases from J, with 26 bases between. This CDR3 reads CASTPWPPEGYWTIYF. In DNA, the CDR3 is TGTGCCAGCACCCCCTGGCCCCCGGAAGGGTATTGGACCATATATTTT.

This clonotype was found many times. The rearrangement links TRBV11-2 to TRBJ2-3, with D perhaps TRBD2 (6 bases). The germline gives CDR1 SGHAT, CDR2 FQNNGV. V dropped 3 bases and J dropped 0 bases, with 10 bases sitting between them. This CDR3 is built from 15 residues. CDR3 coding DNA: TGTGCCAGCAGCTTCGGGGGAAGGAGCACAGATACGCAGTATTTT. Translating gives CASSFGGRSTDTQYF.

The chain recombines TRBV28 with TRBJ2-1; TRBD1 aligns across 7 bases. The CDR3 has 15 amino acids. J was trimmed by 4 bases and V by 7 bases; bases with no gene match: 10. Germline CDR1 and CDR2: MDHEN and SYDVKM. The CDR3 sequence is CASNPPGTEYNEQFF. The DNA of the CDR3 is TGTGCCAGCAACCCACCCGGGACAGAATACAATGAGCAGTTCTTC. Full variable domain (remainder filled in from reference TRBV28 and TRBJ2-1): DVKVTQSSRYLVKRTGEKVFLECVQDMDHENMFWYRQDPGLGLRLIYFSYDVKMKEKGDIPEGYSVSREKKERFSLILESASTNQTSMYLCASNPPGTEYNEQFFGPGTRLTVL.

CDR3 in amino acids: CASSPGSNTDTQYF. The DNA of the CDR3 is TGTGCCAGCAGCCCCGGATCTAACACAGATACGCAGTATTTT. This chain connects TRBV5-6 to TRBJ2-3; no clear D. The ends were cut back, 4 bases at V and 2 bases at J, with 11 bases in the middle. In germline, CDR1 is SGHDT, CDR2 YYEEEE. The length of the CDR3 is 14 residues.

Remarks on this clonotype: One base away lies a much larger clone, so this may be a sequencing read error. The chain links TRBV6-5 to TRBJ1-1; 7 bases line up with TRBD1. The length of the CDR3 is 14 residues. Looked up from germline, CDR1 is MNHEY and CDR2 is SVGAGI. The CDR3 region is CASGYDRANTEAFF. CDR3 nucleotides: TGTGCCAGCGGTTACGACAGGGCGAACACTGAAGCTTTCTTT.

The chain has TRBV6-2 or TRBV6-3 and TRBJ2-5; D is unresolved. The CDR3 is 12 amino acids. The germline CDR1 and CDR2 sequences are MNHEY and SVGEGT. V shed 6 bases and J shed 0 bases, with 5 bases lying between them. CDR3 amino acids: CASSDYQETQYF. The CDR3 region has the DNA TGTGCCAGCAGCGACTACCAAGAGACCCAGTACTTC.

This clonotype has ten or more counts. The chain links TRBV6-6 to TRBJ2-6, with D perhaps matching TRBD2 (6 bases). Germline CDR1 reads MNHNY; CDR2 reads SVGAGI (reference sequence). V dropped 11 bases and J dropped 0 bases, with 20 bases sitting between them. The CDR3 sequence is 17 residues long. CDR3 in amino acids: CASRGSQQGSGANVLTF. The CDR3 region has the DNA TGTGCCTCGCGGGGTAGCCAACAAGGCTCTGGGGCCAACGTCCTGACTTTC.

The chain carries TRBV5-6 and TRBJ2-7; unclear D gene. Trimming shortened V by 1 base and J by 5 bases, and 13 bases separated the two germline ends. The CDR3 has 14 amino acids. Germline CDR1 SGHDT, CDR2 YYEEEE. CDR3 coding DNA: TGTGCCAGCAGCTTGAGGGAAGTGGTTGACGAGCAGTACTTC. As protein: CASSLREVVDEQYF.

This chain connects TRBV14 to TRBJ2-1; D not certain. This CDR3 is 16 amino acids long. CDR1 is SGHDN, CDR2 FVKESK, per germline. The V and J ends lost 2 bases and 0 bases respectively, with 11 bases between them. The CDR3 DNA sequence: TGTGCCAGCAGCCAACTCGTGACCGGCTCCTACAATGAGCAGTTCTTC. Protein product: CASSQLVTGSYNEQFF.